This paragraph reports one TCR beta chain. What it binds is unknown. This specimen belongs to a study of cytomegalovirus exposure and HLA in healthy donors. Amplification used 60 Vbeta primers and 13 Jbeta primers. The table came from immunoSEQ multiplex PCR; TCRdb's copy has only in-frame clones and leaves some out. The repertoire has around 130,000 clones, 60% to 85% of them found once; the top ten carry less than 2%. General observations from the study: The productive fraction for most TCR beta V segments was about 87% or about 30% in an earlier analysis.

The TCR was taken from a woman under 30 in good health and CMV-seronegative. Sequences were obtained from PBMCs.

DNA for the CDR3: TGTGCCTTAACACAATGGACAGTGAGCTCTGGAAACACCATATATTTT. It encodes CALTQWTVSSGNTIYF. The chain is built from TRBV30 and TRBJ1-3; TRBD1 might be the D (6 bases). The CDR3 length is 16 residues. Per germline, CDR1 GTSNPN and CDR2 SVGIG (reference sequence). Between the trimmed V and J ends, which lost 7 bases and 0 bases, there was a span of 19 bases.